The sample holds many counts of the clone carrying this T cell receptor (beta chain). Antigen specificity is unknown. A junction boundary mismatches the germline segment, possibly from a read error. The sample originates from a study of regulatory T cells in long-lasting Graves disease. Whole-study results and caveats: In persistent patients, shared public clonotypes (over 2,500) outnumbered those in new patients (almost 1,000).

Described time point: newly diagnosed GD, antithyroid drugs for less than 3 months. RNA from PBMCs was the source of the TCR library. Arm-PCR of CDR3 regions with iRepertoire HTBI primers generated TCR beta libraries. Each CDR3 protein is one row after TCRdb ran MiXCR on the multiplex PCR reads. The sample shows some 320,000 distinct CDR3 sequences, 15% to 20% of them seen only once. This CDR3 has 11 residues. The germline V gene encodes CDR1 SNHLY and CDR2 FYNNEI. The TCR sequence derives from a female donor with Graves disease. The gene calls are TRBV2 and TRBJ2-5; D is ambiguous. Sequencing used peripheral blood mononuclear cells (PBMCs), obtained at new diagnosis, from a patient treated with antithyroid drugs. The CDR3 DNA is TGTGCCAGCAGCGAAGGGGAGACCCAGTACTTC. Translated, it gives CASSEGETQYF.